This T cell receptor beta chain was identified during a study of shared clonotypes between healthy human individuals. CDR3 length: 16 residues. The V segment lost 5 bases and the J segment 8 bases; nucleotides outside the gene matches: 12. CDR1 is SEHNR, CDR2 FQNEAQ, per germline (reference sequence). The table came from immunoSEQ multiplex PCR; TCRdb's copy has only in-frame clones and leaves some out. The sample contains about 2.1 million clones, just under 95% of which appear only once. CD8 cells regarded as naive lacked CD45RO, were positively chosen for CCR7, and omitted terminally differentiated effector memory CD45RA+ cells.

The sequenced sample consisted of naive CD8+ T cells from PBMCs. This clonotype was sampled from a man younger than 35 in good health. Some clones in this sample may be carry-over from other donors' samples. The rearrangement uses TRBV7-9 and TRBJ2-1, with 10 bases that match TRBD2. This chain's CDR3 is CASSPILAGDRHEQFF. In DNA, the CDR3 is TGTGCCAGCAGCCCGATTCTAGCGGGAGACAGACATGAGCAGTTCTTC.